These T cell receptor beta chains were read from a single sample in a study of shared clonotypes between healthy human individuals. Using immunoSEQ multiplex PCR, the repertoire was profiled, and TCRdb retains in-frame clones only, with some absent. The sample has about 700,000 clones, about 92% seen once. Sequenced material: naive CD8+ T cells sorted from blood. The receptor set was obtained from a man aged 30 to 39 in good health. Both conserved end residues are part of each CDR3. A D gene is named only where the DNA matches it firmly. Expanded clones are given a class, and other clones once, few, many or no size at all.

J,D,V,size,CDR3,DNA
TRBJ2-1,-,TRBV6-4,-,CASSPSGHRKFF,TGTGCCAGCAGCCCCAGCGGCCATCGAAAGTTCTTC
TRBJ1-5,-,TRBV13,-,CASSLGTNQPQHF,TGTGCCAGCAGCTTAGGTACCAATCAGCCCCAGCATTTT
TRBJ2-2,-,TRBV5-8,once,CASSSSLAGELFF,TGTGCCAGCAGCTCCAGCTTAGCCGGGGAGCTGTTTTTT
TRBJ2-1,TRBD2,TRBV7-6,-,CASSPGTIWGEQFF,TGTGCCAGCAGTCCCGGGACTATTTGGGGCGAGCAGTTCTTC
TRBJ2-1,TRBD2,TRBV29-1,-,CSVISGSTYNEQFF,TGCAGCGTTATTAGCGGGAGTACCTACAATGAGCAGTTCTTC
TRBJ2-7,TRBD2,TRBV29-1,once,CSVGREGDYEQYF,TGCAGCGTTGGGCGGGAGGGCGATTACGAGCAGTACTTC
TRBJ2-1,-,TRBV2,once,CASTSQWGERLGEQFF,TGTGCCAGCACCTCCCAGTGGGGAGAGCGGCTAGGTGAGCAGTTCTTC
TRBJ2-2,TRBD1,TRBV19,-,CASSPLTGAYGELFF,TGTGCCAGTAGCCCACTGACAGGGGCCTACGGGGAGCTGTTTTTT
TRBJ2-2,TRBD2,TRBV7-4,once,CASSPLAGDNYTYTGELFF,TGTGCCAGCAGCCCCCTAGCGGGAGATAATTATACATACACCGGGGAGCTGTTTTTT
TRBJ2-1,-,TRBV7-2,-,CASSRSYNEQFF,TGTGCCAGCAGTCGGTCCTACAATGAGCAGTTCTTC
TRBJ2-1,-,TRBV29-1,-,CSVEDDPSEQFF,TGCAGCGTTGAAGATGACCCTTCTGAGCAGTTCTTC
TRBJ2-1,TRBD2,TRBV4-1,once,CASSQNPGTRINEQFF,TGCGCCAGCAGCCAAAACCCCGGGACTAGAATTAATGAGCAGTTCTTC
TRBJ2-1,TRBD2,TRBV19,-,CATHIGAGEGMDEQFF,TGTGCCACCCACATCGGGGCGGGAGAAGGGATGGATGAGCAGTTCTTC
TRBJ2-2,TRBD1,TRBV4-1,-,CASSQLDRAGTGELFF,TGCGCCAGCAGCCAACTGGACAGGGCTGGAACCGGGGAGCTGTTTTTT
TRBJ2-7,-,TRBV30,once,CAWTFAFGSSYEQYF,TGTGCCTGGACCTTCGCGTTCGGGTCCTCCTACGAGCAGTACTTC
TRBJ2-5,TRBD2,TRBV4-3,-,CASSQSSSGRVEETQYF,TGCGCCAGCAGCCAATCATCTAGCGGGAGAGTGGAAGAGACCCAGTACTTC
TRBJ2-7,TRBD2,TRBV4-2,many,CASSQDSGSPSYEQYF,TGTGCCAGCAGCCAGGATAGCGGGAGCCCTTCCTACGAGCAGTACTTC
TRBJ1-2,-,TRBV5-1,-,CASSLFWGDRYGYTF,TGCGCCAGCAGCTTGTTTTGGGGGGATCGCTATGGCTACACCTTC
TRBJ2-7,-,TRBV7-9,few,CASSVVPYEQYF,TGTGCCAGCAGCGTAGTTCCCTACGAGCAGTACTTC
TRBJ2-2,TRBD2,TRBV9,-,CASSGPRGGPNTGELFF,TGTGCCAGCAGCGGACCCCGGGGAGGGCCAAACACCGGGGAGCTGTTTTTT
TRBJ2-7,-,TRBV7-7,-,CASSRLEGRREQYF,TGTGCTAGCAGCCGCCTAGAGGGGCGTAGGGAGCAGTACTTC
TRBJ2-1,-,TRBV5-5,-,CASSSDWTSYNEQFF,TGTGCCAGCAGCTCGGACTGGACATCCTACAATGAGCAGTTCTTC
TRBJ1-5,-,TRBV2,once,CASSGPQGNQPQHF,TGTGCCAGCAGTGGGCCACAGGGAAATCAGCCCCAGCATTTT
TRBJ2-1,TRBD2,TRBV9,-,CASSGTSGRNEQFF,TGTGCCAGCAGCGGGACTAGCGGGAGGAATGAGCAGTTCTTC